The 28 T cell receptor beta chains given below trace back to one sample, sequenced in a study of blood T cell repertoires in COVID-19. The assay was immunoSEQ multiplex PCR, and TCRdb's table has in-frame clones only and misses some. The sample lists 35,000 or so clones; 80% were seen once. Source material: peripheral blood. The receptors derive from a woman in her seventies with acute or convalescent COVID-19.

The V and J genes are TRBV7-9 and TRBJ1-1; 7 nucleotides agree with TRBD1. V gave up 6 bases and J gave up 0 bases; unmatched junction bases: 7. The length of the CDR3 is 15 residues. Germline V gene data show CDR1 as SEHNR and CDR2 as FQNEAQ (reference sequence). CDR3 protein: CASRHPGQLNTEAFF. The DNA of the CDR3 is TGTGCCAGCAGGCATCCGGGACAGCTGAACACTGAAGCTTTCTTT.

The chain links TRBV6-2 or TRBV6-3 to TRBJ2-1; 9 positions agree with TRBD1. V gave up 4 bases and J gave up 7 bases; unmatched junction bases: 8. The V gene's germline CDR1 is MNHEY and CDR2 SVGEGT. This CDR3 spans 15 amino acids. CDR3 bases: TGTGCCAGCAGTTTAGGGGGGACAGGGAGGAATGAGCAGTTCTTC. Amino acid sequence: CASSLGGTGRNEQFF.

The rearrangement uses TRBV9 and TRBJ1-4; 8 bases agree with TRBD1. Unmatched junction bases numbered 1, after V lost 0 bases and J lost 0 bases. Per the germline V gene, CDR1 is SGDLS and CDR2 is YYNGEE. CDR3 size: 16 residues. The CDR3 here is CASSVAGQATNEKLFF. CDR3 in DNA: TGTGCCAGCAGCGTAGCGGGACAGGCAACTAATGAAAAACTGTTTTTT.

CDR3 amino acids: CASSRGGVNTEAFF. DNA of the CDR3: TGTGCCAGCTCACGCGGGGGGGTGAACACTGAAGCTTTCTTT. The gene calls are TRBV18 and TRBJ1-1, with D perhaps TRBD1 (5 bases). Germline lookup yields CDR1 KGHSH and CDR2 LQKENI. Trimming stripped 4 bases from V and 0 bases from J, with 9 bases between. This CDR3 has 14 residues.

CDR3 amino acids: CASSLGGGVNEQYF. In DNA, the CDR3 is TGTGCCAGCTCCCTAGGCGGGGGGGTTAACGAGCAGTACTTC. V gene TRBV13 combines with J gene TRBJ2-7, with TRBD2 matching 9 bases. The CDR3 covers 14 residues. The ends lost 8 bases at V and 5 bases at J; junction bases unmatched: 10. CDR1 PRHDT and CDR2 FYEKMQ come from the germline V gene (reference sequence).

The chain couples TRBV6-5 to TRBJ2-5, with a possible D match to TRBD1 (5 bases). The CDR3 covers 15 residues. Germline V gene sequence: CDR1 MNHEY, CDR2 SVGAGI. The ends were cut back, 7 bases at V and 3 bases at J, with 18 bases in the middle. The CDR3 sequence is CASTPQGGREETQYF. For the CDR3, the DNA is TGTGCCAGCACCCCTCAGGGTGGCAGGGAAGAGACCCAGTACTTC.

V usage is TRBV5-1 and J usage is TRBJ2-7, with 8 nucleotides matching TRBD1. V lost 3 bases to trimming and J lost 5 bases; unmatched junction nucleotides: 4. Germline V lookup: CDR1 SGHRS, CDR2 YFSETQ. The CDR3 has 13 amino acids. The CDR3 nucleotides read TGCGCCAGCAGCTGGGACAGGCACGACGAGCAGTACTTC. Its translation is CASSWDRHDEQYF. The entire variable domain, with the rest obtained from reference TRBV5-1 and TRBJ2-7, is as follows: KAGVTQTPRYLIKTRGQQVTLSCSPISGHRSVSWYQQTPGQGLQFLFEYFSETQRNKGNFPGRFSGRQFSNSRSEMNVSTLELGDSALYLCASSWDRHDEQYFGPGTRLTVT.

The J gene is TRBJ1-6, the V gene TRBV28; D uncertain. Germline values: CDR1 MDHEN, CDR2 SYDVKM. V dropped 3 bases and J dropped 7 bases, with 13 bases sitting between them. CDR3 length: 15 residues. CDR3 nucleotides: TGTGCCAGCAGTTTCGGAGGTGTAGGCAATTCACCCCTCCACTTT. Protein: CASSFGGVGNSPLHF.

The chain carries TRBV3-1 (or the pseudogene TRBV3-2) and TRBJ1-1; 7 positions match TRBD1. CDR1 LGHDT and CDR2 YNNKEL come from the germline V gene (reference sequence). V dropped 0 bases and J dropped 1; count of bases not matched to a gene: 2. This CDR3 contains 15 residues. The CDR3 loop is CASSQERGRNTEAFF. As DNA, the CDR3 is TGTGCCAGCAGCCAAGAGAGGGGGCGGAACACTGAAGCTTTCTTT.

The rearrangement joins TRBV3-1 (or the pseudogene TRBV3-2) to TRBJ2-1; 12 positions agree with TRBD2. V lost 4 bases and J lost 12; bases outside the gene matches: 10. The germline V gene has CDR1 LGHDT and CDR2 YNNKEL (reference sequence). The CDR3 length is 15 residues. The CDR3 DNA reads as TGTGCCAGCAGCCGACTAGCGGGGGCCACAGGGGGGCAGTTCTTC. Amino acids: CASSRLAGATGGQFF.

The chain is built from TRBV5-5 and TRBJ1-2, with 7 bases aligning to TRBD1. CDR1 SGHKS and CDR2 YYEKEE come from the germline V gene (reference sequence). The CDR3 totals 16 residues. The trim removed 4 bases at V and 0 bases at J, leaving 9 bases unmatched. In nucleotides, the CDR3 is TGTGCCAGCAGCCCTAGACAGGGAAATGCTAACTATGGCTACACCTTC. Amino acids: CASSPRQGNANYGYTF.

The V call is TRBV5-8, the J call TRBJ2-5, with D perhaps TRBD1 (6 bases). Germline V gives CDR1 SGHTS, CDR2 YDEGEE. Trimming shortened V by 3 bases and J by 3 bases, and 12 bases separated the two germline ends. CDR3 length: 14 amino acids. The CDR3 is CASSSGQWEETQYF. Written as DNA, the CDR3 is TGTGCCAGCAGCTCCGGACAGTGGGAAGAGACCCAGTACTTC.

The rearrangement joins TRBV7-9 to TRBJ2-7; D is perhaps TRBD2 (7 bases). V was shortened by 5 bases and J by 3 bases, with 20 bases between the two germline ends. The germline gives CDR1 SEHNR, CDR2 FQNEAQ (reference sequence). This CDR3 has 16 amino acids. CDR3 loop: CASSDPVGGGVYEQYF. The CDR3 bases are TGTGCCAGCAGCGACCCCGTGGGAGGGGGGGTCTACGAGCAGTACTTC.

V gene TRBV12-3 or TRBV12-4 combines with J gene TRBJ2-3; unclear D gene. V was shortened by 5 bases and J by 1 base, with 7 bases between the two germline ends. This CDR3 contains 13 residues. CDR3 amino acids: CASSPTGTDTQYF. CDR3 in DNA: TGTGCCAGCAGTCCGACTGGCACAGATACGCAGTATTTT.

V usage is TRBV27 and J usage is TRBJ2-4; 9 nucleotides line up with TRBD1. The CDR3 has 16 amino acids. Germline V gene lookup returns CDR1 MNHEY and CDR2 SMNVEV (reference sequence). V lost 5 bases, J lost 7 bases, and 12 bases stayed unmatched. The CDR3 sequence: CASSPRGTGKGNIQYF. As DNA, the CDR3 is TGTGCCAGCAGTCCTCGGGGGACAGGGAAAGGGAACATTCAGTACTTC.

The CDR3 is CASSERQGNSPLHF. Written as DNA, the CDR3 is TGTGCCAGCAGTGAGAGACAGGGAAATTCACCCCTCCACTTT. This chain joins TRBV6-1 and TRBJ1-6; 7 nucleotides line up with TRBD1. V lost 3 bases and J lost 7; bases outside the gene matches: 3. Germline CDR1 MNHNS, CDR2 SASEGT. The CDR3 is 14 amino acids.

This chain joins TRBV2 and TRBJ2-4; 8 nucleotides agree with TRBD1. The V segment lost 4 bases and the J segment 9 bases; nucleotides outside the gene matches: 5. CDR3 length: 13 amino acids. The germline CDR1 and CDR2 sequences are SNHLY and FYNNEI. The CDR3 DNA follows: TGTGCCAGCAGTGCGGACAGGGAGACCATTCAGTACTTC. Translating gives CASSADRETIQYF.

The rearrangement links TRBV6-5 to TRBJ1-1; D unresolved. Trimming cost V 6 bases and J 1 base, with 9 bases left between them. The CDR3 contains 13 residues. CDR1 and CDR2 from the germline V gene are MNHEY and SVGAGI. The CDR3 sequence is CASRISSNTEAFF. The CDR3 nucleotides are TGTGCCAGCAGAATCTCGTCGAACACTGAAGCTTTCTTT.

The V call is TRBV6-5, the J call TRBJ1-2, with 12 bases lining up with TRBD1. Trimming removed 5 bases from V and 7 bases from J; junction bases left unmatched: 5. The CDR3 covers 14 residues. From germline, CDR1 is MNHEY and CDR2 SVGAGI. CDR3 protein: CASSQGQGAGGYTF. The DNA of the CDR3 is TGTGCCAGCAGTCAGGGACAGGGGGCGGGTGGCTACACCTTC.

The chain combines TRBV9 with TRBJ2-3; 9 bases are shared with TRBD1. Germline V gene lookup returns CDR1 SGDLS and CDR2 YYNGEE. After removal of 2 bases from V and 4 bases from J, the junction contained 8 bases not matched to a gene. This CDR3 is built from 16 residues. The CDR3 spells CASSVRGQGLSDTQYF. For the CDR3, the DNA is TGTGCCAGCAGCGTTAGGGGACAGGGTTTATCAGATACGCAGTATTTT.

V usage is TRBV6-5 and J usage is TRBJ2-7; TRBD2 matches 7 bases. V trimming: 6 bases; J trimming: 5 bases; junction bases outside the gene matches: 4. This CDR3 spans 12 amino acids. Looked up from germline, CDR1 is MNHEY and CDR2 is SVGAGI. The CDR3 DNA sequence: TGTGCCAGCAGGGGGGGGGTAGACGAGCAGTACTTC. Translating gives CASRGGVDEQYF.

The chain combines TRBV3-1 (or the pseudogene TRBV3-2) with TRBJ1-6; TRBD1 might be the D (5 bases). Germline V lookup: CDR1 LGHDT, CDR2 YNNKEL (reference sequence). V gave up 4 bases and J gave up 9 bases, with 16 bases separating them. The CDR3 extends over 15 amino acids. The CDR3 DNA follows: TGTGCCAGCAGCCCCCGAACGGAGGGGAGTTCACCCCTCCACTTT. This sequence encodes CASSPRTEGSSPLHF.

The chain links TRBV2 to TRBJ2-7; 9 nucleotides line up with TRBD1. The junction had 11 bases not matched to a gene; V was cut back by 6 bases and J by 2 bases. The CDR3 extends over 16 amino acids. The germline V gene has CDR1 SNHLY and CDR2 FYNNEI. The CDR3 here is CASRRDREGLTYEQYF. The CDR3 DNA is TGTGCCAGCAGGCGGGACAGGGAAGGGTTAACCTACGAGCAGTACTTC.

A single count supports this clone. The chain couples TRBV2 to TRBJ1-2; no definite D call. This CDR3 has 11 amino acids. Trimming shortened V by 7 bases and J by 2 bases, and 5 bases separated the two germline ends. CDR1 and CDR2 from the germline V gene are SNHLY and FYNNEI. The CDR3 DNA is TGTGCCAGCACCCAGAACTATGGCTACACCTTC. The encoded protein is CASTQNYGYTF.

The rearrangement links TRBV10-3 to TRBJ2-1; D perhaps matches TRBD2 (6 bases). V was pared by 2 bases and J by 5 bases, with 10 bases between. CDR3 length: 14 residues. Germline V gene data show CDR1 as ENHRY and CDR2 as SYGVKD. The CDR3 loop is CAISEVGRDNEQFF. The CDR3, as DNA: TGTGCCATCAGTGAGGTCGGGAGAGACAATGAGCAGTTCTTC.

J is TRBJ2-6 and V is TRBV28; TRBD1 is a possible D gene (5 bases). Germline V gene data show CDR1 as MDHEN and CDR2 as SYDVKM. This CDR3 region has 15 residues. Trimming removed 2 bases at V and 3 bases at J, with 8 bases between. CDR3 sequence: CASSLQGDGANVLTF. The DNA of the CDR3 is TGTGCCAGCAGTTTACAGGGCGATGGGGCCAACGTCCTGACTTTC. Full variable domain (outside the CDR3, taken from reference TRBV28 and TRBJ2-6): DVKVTQSSRYLVKRTGEKVFLECVQDMDHENMFWYRQDPGLGLRLIYFSYDVKMKEKGDIPEGYSVSREKKERFSLILESASTNQTSMYLCASSLQGDGANVLTFGAGSRLTVL.

The genes are TRBV11-2 and TRBJ1-2; possibly TRBD1 for D (5 bases). The CDR3 runs to 12 residues. The V end was cut by 5 bases, the J end by 6 bases, with 10 bases between. Germline values: CDR1 SGHAT, CDR2 FQNNGV. DNA of the CDR3: TGTGCCAGCAGCCCTGGGGGGGATGGCTACACCTTC. Its translation is CASSPGGDGYTF.

This chain links TRBV20-1 with TRBJ2-7; D is possibly TRBD1 (6 bases). The CDR3 sequence is 11 residues long. Trimming removed 8 bases from V and 3 bases from J, with 11 bases in between. The germline CDR1 and CDR2 sequences are DFQATT and SNEGSKA (reference sequence). DNA for the CDR3: TGCAGTCCCAAGGACAGCTACGAGCAGTACTTC. Translation: CSPKDSYEQYF.